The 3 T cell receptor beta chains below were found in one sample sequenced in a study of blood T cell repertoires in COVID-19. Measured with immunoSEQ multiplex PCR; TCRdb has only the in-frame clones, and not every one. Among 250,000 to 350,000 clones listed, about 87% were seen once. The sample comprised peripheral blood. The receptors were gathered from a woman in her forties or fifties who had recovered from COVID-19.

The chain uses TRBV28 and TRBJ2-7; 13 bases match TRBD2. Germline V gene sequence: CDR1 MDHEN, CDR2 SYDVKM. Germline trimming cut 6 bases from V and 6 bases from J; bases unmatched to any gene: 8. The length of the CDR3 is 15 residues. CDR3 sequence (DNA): TGTGCCAGCAGCCGGAGGACTAGCGGGAGAAGCGAGCAGTACTTC. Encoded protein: CASSRRTSGRSEQYF.

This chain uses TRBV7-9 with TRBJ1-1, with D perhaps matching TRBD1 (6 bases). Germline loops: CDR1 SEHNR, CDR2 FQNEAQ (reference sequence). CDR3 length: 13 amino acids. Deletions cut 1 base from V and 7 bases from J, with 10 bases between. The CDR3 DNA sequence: TGTGCCAGCAGCTTAGGACAGGTCTATGAAGCTTTCTTT. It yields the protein CASSLGQVYEAFF.

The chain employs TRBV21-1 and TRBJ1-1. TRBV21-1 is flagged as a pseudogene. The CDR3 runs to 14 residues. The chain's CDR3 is CASSLRGGTFGAFF. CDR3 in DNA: TGTGCCAGCAGCCTCCGGGGGGGAACGTTTGGTGCTTTCTTT.